This section outlines one T cell receptor (beta chain) sequence together with its context. In the original processing: Counts of nucleated cells, estimated from reference gene primer amplification, were obtained. Here immunoSEQ multiplex PCR was the method, and the copy in TCRdb shows in-frame clones only, minus some. The DNA gave D and trimming, while V, J and clone size come from that table. Altogether about 270,000 clones are present, about 85% being singletons, with the ten largest covering 13%. Germline lookup yields CDR1 ENHRY and CDR2 SYGVKD. The ends lost 6 bases at V and 0 bases at J; junction bases unmatched: 4. The CDR3 contains 14 residues. The sample is drawn from a study of blood T cell repertoires in COVID-19. Study at large: Italy, Spain and the United States were the sources of the convalescent and acute COVID-19 samples. PBMCs, B-cell-depleted T cells, or T cells were the source of the cDNA or gDNA that made up the material.

Material for sequencing was peripheral blood. The clonotype comes from a human donor in a cohort sampled during active COVID-19. This chain joins TRBV10-3 and TRBJ2-7, with TRBD2 identical over 8 bases. CDR3 sequence (DNA): TGTGCCATCAGGGGGACTAGTCCCTCCTACGAGCAGTACTTC. Amino acid sequence: CAIRGTSPSYEQYF.